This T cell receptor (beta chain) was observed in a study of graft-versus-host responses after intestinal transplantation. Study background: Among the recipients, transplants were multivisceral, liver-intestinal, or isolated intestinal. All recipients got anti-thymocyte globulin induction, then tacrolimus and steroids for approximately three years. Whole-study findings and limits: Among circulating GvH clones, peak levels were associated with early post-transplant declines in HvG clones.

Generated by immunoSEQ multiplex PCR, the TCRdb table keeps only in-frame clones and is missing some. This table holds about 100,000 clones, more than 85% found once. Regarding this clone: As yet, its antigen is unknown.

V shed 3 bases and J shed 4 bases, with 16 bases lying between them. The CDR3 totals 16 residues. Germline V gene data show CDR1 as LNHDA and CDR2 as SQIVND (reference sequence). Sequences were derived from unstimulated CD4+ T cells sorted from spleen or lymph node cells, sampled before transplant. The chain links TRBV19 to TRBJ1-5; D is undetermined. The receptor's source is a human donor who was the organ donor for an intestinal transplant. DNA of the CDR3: TGTGCCAGTAGTATTGGGCAGGTAGGCGAAAATCAGCCCCAGCATTTT. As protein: CASSIGQVGENQPQHF. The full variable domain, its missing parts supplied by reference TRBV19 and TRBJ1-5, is DGGITQSPKYLFRKEGQNVTLSCEQNLNHDAMYWYRQDPGQGLRLIYYSQIVNDFQKGDIAEGYSVSREKKESFPLTVTSAQKNPTAFYLCASSIGQVGENQPQHFGDGTRLSIL.